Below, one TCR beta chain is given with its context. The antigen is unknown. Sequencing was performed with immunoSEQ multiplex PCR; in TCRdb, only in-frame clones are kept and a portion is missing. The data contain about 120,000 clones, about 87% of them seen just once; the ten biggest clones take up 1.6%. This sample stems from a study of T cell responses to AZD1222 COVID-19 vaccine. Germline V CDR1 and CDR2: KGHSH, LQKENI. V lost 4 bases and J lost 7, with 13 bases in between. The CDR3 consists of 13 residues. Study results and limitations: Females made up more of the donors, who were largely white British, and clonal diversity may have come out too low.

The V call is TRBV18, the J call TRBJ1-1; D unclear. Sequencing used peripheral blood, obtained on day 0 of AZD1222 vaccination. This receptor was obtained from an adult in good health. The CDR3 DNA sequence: TGTGCCAGCTCACAAGGGAGGACGGATGAAGCTTTCTTT. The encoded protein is CASSQGRTDEAFF.